What follows describes a single T cell receptor (beta chain). The antigen is undetermined. Some clones are missing from TCRdb's copy, which holds only in-frame ones; the method was immunoSEQ multiplex PCR. The table records 85,000 to 100,000 clones, roughly 90% of them present only once. This sample was taken from a study of graft-versus-host responses after intestinal transplantation. Regarding the study as a whole: Graft-versus-host to host-versus-graft clonal ratios in allografts were high in patients with graft-donor T cell macrochimerism.

With 1 base removed from V and 1 base from J, the gap between germline ends came to 8 bases. Per the germline V gene, CDR1 is SGHRS and CDR2 is YFSETQ. CDR3 size: 14 residues. The input for sequencing was unstimulated CD4+ T cells sorted from spleen or lymph node cells, taken before intestinal transplant. This clonotype originated in a human donor who received an intestinal transplant. The chain combines TRBV5-1 with TRBJ2-5; a weak D match, TRBD2 (5 bases). The CDR3 bases are TGCGCCAGCAGCTTGTCCCGGGGCCAAGAGACCCAGTACTTC. Protein: CASSLSRGQETQYF.